The entry below describes one T cell receptor (beta chain). This record comes from a study of cytomegalovirus exposure and HLA in healthy donors. V was trimmed by 3 bases and J by 5 bases, leaving 19 bases between them. CDR3 length: 17 amino acids. Primers for the PCR totalled 60 Vbeta and 13 Jbeta. Measured with immunoSEQ multiplex PCR; TCRdb has only the in-frame clones, and not every one. The sample lists about 160,000 clones; 60% to 85% were seen once. The sample taken for sequencing was PBMCs. This receptor was identified in a woman aged 50 to 65 in good health and CMV-seropositive. The chain joins TRBV23-1 to TRBJ2-2; no firm D call. TRBV23-1 has ORF status, its function being uncertain. The DNA for the CDR3 is TGCGCCAGCAGTCACGGCCTAGAATCAAGTTGGACCGGGGAGCTGTTTTTT. It specifies CASSHGLESSWTGELFF.